This T cell receptor (beta chain) was recovered during a study of OX40 agonist ivuxolimab in advanced cancers. About the study as a whole: Ivuxolimab, which targeted the costimulatory receptor OX40 (CD134), was an agonistic, fully human IgG2 monoclonal antibody. Intravenous ivuxolimab was administered to patients every 2 weeks at six dose levels: 0.01, 0.1, 0.3, 1.5, 3 and 10 mg/kg. Of the roughly 50 dose-escalation patients, hepatocellular carcinoma was present in 19, melanoma in roughly 15, renal cell carcinoma in 9 and head and neck cancer in 9. In the dose-escalation cohort, around four fifths of patients were male, and the mean age was 60 years with a range of roughly 20 to 85. Patients were allowed to have had prior anti-PD-1, anti-PD-L1 or anti-CTLA-4 therapy, and 40% to 45% of the dose-escalation patients had been treated with checkpoint inhibitors. Partial responses occurred in three dose-escalation patients: two with cutaneous melanoma and one with hepatocellular carcinoma. The purpose of peripheral TCRbeta sequencing was to test whether ivuxolimab changed TCR sequence diversity and led to clonal T-cell expansion. The paper describes the monotherapy dose-escalation part (N of about 47 patients) of the phase I trial of ivuxolimab. General findings and caveats noted by the study authors: At doses of 0.1 to 3.0 mg/kg, clonal expansion of both CD4+ and CD8+ blood T cells was observed from baseline to week 6. In the 0.1-3.0 mg/kg groups, partial responders had among the lowest normalized peripheral clonal expansion, particularly in CD8+ T cells. Low levels of normalized T-cell clonal expansion were also seen in some patients who did not respond. Which antigens the clonally expanded peripheral T cells were specific for was not determined. On average, CD8+ T cells showed more expanded clones than CD4+ T cells after ivuxolimab.

The germline V gene provides CDR1 LGHNA and CDR2 YSLEER. Trimming removed 5 bases from V and 3 bases from J; the gene matches leave 10 bases unexplained. The CDR3 has 16 amino acids, counting the end cysteine and phenylalanine. Of the read, only the CDR3 DNA is kept; its 48 bases are in frame from base 1. With regard to this clone: It lacks a known antigen. There are no base qualities to consult, and no much larger clone falls within one base.

The trial excluded patients who had a history of autoimmune disease or were on systemic immunosuppression. Peripheral blood for TCR sequencing was collected from all dose cohorts at baseline, on cycle 4 day 1, and on cycle 7 day 1. The samples were taken from a phase I, first-in-human, multicenter, open-label dose-escalation trial of ivuxolimab. Adults with locally advanced or metastatic melanoma, renal cell carcinoma, hepatocellular carcinoma or head and neck squamous cell carcinoma were enrolled in the trial. Before TCR sequencing, CD4+ T cells and CD8+ T cells were sorted from peripheral blood as separate populations. For sequencing of the TCRbeta CDR3 region, genomic DNA was extracted from the sorted cells. The immunoSEQ Assay was used to sequence the TCRbeta CDR3 regions. What TCRdb holds here is the immuneACCESS table cut down to in-frame rearrangements. Part of the clones is not present; checked against another copy, under half of the missing clones reflect an unresolved V gene, and the others are unexplained. For this sample there are 50,000 to 65,000 clones; 65% to 90% appear just once. Jointly, the top ten make up less than 0.6% of the sample.

This clonotype was sampled from an adult with an advanced solid tumor such as melanoma, head and neck, liver or kidney cancer. Sample: CD4+ or CD8+ T cells sorted from blood, taken in a trial of the OX40 agonist ivuxolimab. The chain is encoded by TRBV4-3 joined to TRBJ2-3, with 8 bases aligning to TRBD1. The DNA is as follows: TGCGCCAGCAGCGGCCCTTTGACAGGGGATACAGATACGCAGTATTTT. Its translation is CASSGPLTGDTDTQYF.